This T cell receptor (beta chain) was profiled in a study of T cell changes during pregnancy in multiple sclerosis. Clones were read by immunoSEQ multiplex PCR, and TCRdb kept only the in-frame ones, dropping some. The sample includes about 86,000 clones, around 93% of them seen just once. The specimen was peripheral blood, collected in the first trimester of pregnancy. This TCR was sampled from a female donor in good health, enrolled as a control in a pregnancy study.

CDR3 coding DNA: TGTGCCAGCAGCGCACAGGCCTACGAGCAGTACTTC. This sequence encodes CASSAQAYEQYF. The rearrangement joins TRBV2 to TRBJ2-7, with a weak D call TRBD1 (5 bases). The CDR3 totals 12 residues. Per the germline V gene, CDR1 is SNHLY and CDR2 is FYNNEI. Trimming pared 6 bases from V and 2 bases from J, leaving 8 bases between.